This T cell receptor beta chain was identified during a study of blood T cell repertoires in COVID-19. V dropped 6 bases and J dropped 6; count of bases not matched to a gene: 9. The germline gives CDR1 SQVTM, CDR2 ANQGSEA. The CDR3 sequence is 15 residues long. Clones were read by immunoSEQ multiplex PCR, and TCRdb kept only the in-frame ones, dropping some. The table includes about 300,000 clones, about nine tenths detected once. The material sequenced was PBMCs or T cells enriched from blood (not recorded which). The J gene is TRBJ1-6, the V gene TRBV29-1; 9 nucleotides match TRBD1. The origin of this receptor is a man younger than 45 who had recovered from COVID-19. Here the CDR3 reads CSVTTGGSRNSPLHF. CDR3 in DNA: TGCAGCGTGACCACAGGGGGCTCTCGTAATTCACCCCTCCACTTT.